The 3 T cell receptor beta chains listed next were all sequenced from one sample in a study of OX40 agonist ivuxolimab in advanced cancers. Library construction relied on the immunoSEQ multiplex PCR assay. As stored in TCRdb, this immuneACCESS dataset retains in-frame rearrangements with V and J assigned. A fraction of the clones does not appear; measured against another copy, unresolved V genes explain less than half of the discrepancy, and the remainder lacks a known reason. The sample yields 30,000 to 40,000 clones; roughly 80% were counted once. Together, the top ten hold over 2.5% of the sample. Here the sequenced sample was CD4+ or CD8+ T cells sorted from blood, taken in a trial of the OX40 agonist ivuxolimab. All receptors derive from an adult with an advanced solid tumor such as melanoma, head and neck, liver or kidney cancer.

The V and J genes are TRBV7-9 and TRBJ2-7; no definite D call. The V end was cut by 0 bases, the J end by 0 bases, with 6 bases between. The CDR3 sequence is 14 residues long. Germline V gene lookup returns CDR1 SEHNR and CDR2 FQNEAQ (reference sequence). In DNA form, the CDR3 reads TGTGCCAGCAGCTTAGCTGGGGACTCCTACGAGCAGTACTTC. Translating it yields CASSLAGDSYEQYF.

Turning to this clone: A junction boundary mismatches the germline segment, possibly from a read error. The chain is built from TRBV5-4 and TRBJ2-2; TRBD2 might be the D (5 bases). The CDR3 length is 15 residues. Germline V gene data show CDR1 as SGHNT and CDR2 as YYREEE (reference sequence). This CDR3 reads CASSLGVGSTRELFF. The CDR3 nucleotides are TGTGCCAGCAGCCTCGGGGTGGGGTCCACCCGGGAGCTGTTTTTT.

The rearrangement links TRBV27 to TRBJ1-2, with D perhaps TRBD1 (5 bases). The CDR3 spans 12 residues. The germline V and J ends were trimmed by 10 bases and 1 base, with 10 bases remaining between them. Germline CDR1 is MNHEY and CDR2 is SMNVEV (reference sequence). CDR3 residues: CATGTRNYGYTF. Written as DNA, the CDR3 is TGTGCCACGGGGACCCGTAACTATGGCTACACCTTC.